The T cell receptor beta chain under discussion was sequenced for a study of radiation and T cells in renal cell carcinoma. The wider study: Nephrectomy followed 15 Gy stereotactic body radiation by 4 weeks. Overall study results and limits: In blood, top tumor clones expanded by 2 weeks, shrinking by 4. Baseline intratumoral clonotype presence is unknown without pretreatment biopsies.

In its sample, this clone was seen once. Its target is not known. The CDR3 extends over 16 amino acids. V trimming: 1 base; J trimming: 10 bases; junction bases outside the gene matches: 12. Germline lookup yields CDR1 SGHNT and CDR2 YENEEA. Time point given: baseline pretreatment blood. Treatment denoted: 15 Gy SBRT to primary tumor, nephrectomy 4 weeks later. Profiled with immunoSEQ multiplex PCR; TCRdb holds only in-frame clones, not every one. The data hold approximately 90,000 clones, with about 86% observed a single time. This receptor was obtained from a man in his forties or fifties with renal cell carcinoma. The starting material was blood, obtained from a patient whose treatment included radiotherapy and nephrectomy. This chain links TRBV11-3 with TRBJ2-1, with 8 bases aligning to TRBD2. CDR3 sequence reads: CASSLAQRGILGEQFF. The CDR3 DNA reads TGTGCCAGCAGCTTAGCCCAGCGGGGGATCCTAGGCGAGCAGTTCTTC.